This T cell receptor beta chain was retrieved from a study of CD8+CD57+ T cells in acquired aplastic anemia. Across the whole study: Among healthy donors, CD4+ cells averaged approximately 10 million reads.

The germline V gene encodes CDR1 SGHVT and CDR2 SQSDAQ. The CDR3 extends over 15 amino acids. V was clipped by 5 bases and J by 1 base; unmatched bases: 5. Profiling of TCR beta VDJ combinations and CDR3 sequences used genomic DNA as template. TCRdb processed the reads anew with MiXCR; each CDR3 protein has one entry. The table lists roughly 200,000 distinct CDR3 sequences, 61% of them singletons. The TCR sequence derives from a human donor in good health. The chain has TRBV7-4 and TRBJ2-5; the match to TRBD2 covers 9 bases. The specimen sequenced was sorted CD4+, CD8+, or CD8+CD57+ T cells (not recorded which) from PBMCs. The CDR3 loop is CASSPQTSGQETQYF. DNA of the CDR3: TGTGCCAGCAGCCCCCAGACTAGCGGCCAAGAGACCCAGTACTTC.